The clone carrying this T cell receptor beta chain was seen a few times. The sample belongs to a study of T cell responses to AZD1222 COVID-19 vaccine. Repertoires were generated with immunoSEQ multiplex PCR, while TCRdb's copy carries only in-frame clones and drops some. This sample yields about 140,000 clones, of which roughly 90% are seen a single time; over 1.5% belongs to the top ten. Trimming took off 7 bases at V and 0 bases at J, with 13 bases between the two ends. The CDR3 length is 15 residues. Germline values: CDR1 SGHTA, CDR2 FQGNSA. J is TRBJ2-1 and V is TRBV7-2; D tentatively reads TRBD1 or TRBD2 (6 bases each). Sequenced material: peripheral blood, taken on day 0 of AZD1222 vaccination. This clonotype was sampled from an adult in good health. The CDR3 is CASKLRGVSYNEQFF. The CDR3 DNA reads TGTGCCAGCAAACTGAGGGGGGTCTCCTACAATGAGCAGTTCTTC.